This paragraph reports one T cell receptor beta chain. This sample is drawn from a study of shared clonotypes between healthy human individuals. Data came from immunoSEQ multiplex PCR; TCRdb stores just in-frame clones and leaves some out. Here the sample spans about 1 million clones, around 74% being singletons. Trimming pared 4 bases from V and 6 bases from J, leaving 16 bases between. The CDR3 has 14 amino acids. Germline V gene sequence: CDR1 MNHNY, CDR2 SVGAGI (reference sequence). The rearrangement links TRBV6-6 to TRBJ2-7; no clear D gene. The source of this sequence is a young man in good health. Material: memory CD4+ T cells sorted from blood. Subset indicated: CD45RA-negative fraction. In DNA form, the CDR3 reads TGTGCCAGCAGTTCCTCACCTCCCCTCGCCGAGCAGTACTTC. It encodes CASSSSPPLAEQYF.